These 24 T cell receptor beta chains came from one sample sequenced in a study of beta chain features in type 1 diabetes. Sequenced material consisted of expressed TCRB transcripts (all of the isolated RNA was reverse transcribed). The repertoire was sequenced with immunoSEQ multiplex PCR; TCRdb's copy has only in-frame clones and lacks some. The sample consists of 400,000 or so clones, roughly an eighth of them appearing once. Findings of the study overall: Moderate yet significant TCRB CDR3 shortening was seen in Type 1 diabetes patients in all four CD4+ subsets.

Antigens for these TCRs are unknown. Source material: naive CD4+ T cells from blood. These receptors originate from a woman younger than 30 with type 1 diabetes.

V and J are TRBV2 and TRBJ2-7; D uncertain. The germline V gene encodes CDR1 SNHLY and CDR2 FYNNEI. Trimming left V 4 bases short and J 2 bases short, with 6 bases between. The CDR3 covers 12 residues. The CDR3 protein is CASSGQTYEQYF. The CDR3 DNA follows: TGTGCCAGCAGTGGGCAGACCTACGAGCAGTACTTC.

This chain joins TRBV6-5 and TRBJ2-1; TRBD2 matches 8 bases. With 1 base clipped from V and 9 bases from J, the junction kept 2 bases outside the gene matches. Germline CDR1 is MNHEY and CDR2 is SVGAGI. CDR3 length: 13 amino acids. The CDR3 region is CASSYFLAGEQFF. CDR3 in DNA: TGTGCCAGCAGTTACTTCCTAGCGGGTGAGCAGTTCTTC.

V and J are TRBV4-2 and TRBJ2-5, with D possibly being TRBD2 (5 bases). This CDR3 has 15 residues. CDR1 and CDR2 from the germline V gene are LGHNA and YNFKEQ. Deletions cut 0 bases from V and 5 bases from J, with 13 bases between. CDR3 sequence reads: CASSQDLGGSETQYF. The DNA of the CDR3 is TGTGCCAGCAGCCAAGATCTTGGAGGATCGGAGACCCAGTACTTC.

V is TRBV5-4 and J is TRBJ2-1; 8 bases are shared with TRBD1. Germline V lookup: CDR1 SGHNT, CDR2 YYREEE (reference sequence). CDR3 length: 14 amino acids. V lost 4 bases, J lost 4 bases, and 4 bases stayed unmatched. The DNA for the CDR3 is TGTGCCAGCAGCAGTAACAGGGGGTACAATGAGCAGTTCTTC. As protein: CASSSNRGYNEQFF. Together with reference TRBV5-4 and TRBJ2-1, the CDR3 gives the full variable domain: ETGVTQSPTHLIKTRGQQVTLRCSSQSGHNTVSWYQQALGQGPQFIFQYYREEENGRGNFPPRFSGLQFPNYSSELNVNALELDDSALYLCASSSNRGYNEQFFGPGTRLTVL.

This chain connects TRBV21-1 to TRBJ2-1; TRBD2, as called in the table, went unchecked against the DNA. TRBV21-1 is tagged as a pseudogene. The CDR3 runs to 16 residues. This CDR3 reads CASSKDGTSSYNEQFF. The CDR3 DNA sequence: TGTGCCAGCAGCAAAGACGGGACTAGCTCCTACAATGAGCAGTTCTTC.

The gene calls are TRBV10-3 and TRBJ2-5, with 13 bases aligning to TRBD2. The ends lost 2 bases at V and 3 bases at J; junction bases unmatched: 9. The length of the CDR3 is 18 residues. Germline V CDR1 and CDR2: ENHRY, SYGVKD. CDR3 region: CAISERTSGSLREETQYF. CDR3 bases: TGTGCCATCAGTGAGAGGACTAGCGGGAGTTTGAGGGAAGAGACCCAGTACTTC.

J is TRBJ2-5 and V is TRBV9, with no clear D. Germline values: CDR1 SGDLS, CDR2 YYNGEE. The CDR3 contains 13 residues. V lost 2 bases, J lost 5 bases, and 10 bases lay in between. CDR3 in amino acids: CASSVISHETQYF. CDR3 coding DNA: TGTGCCAGCAGCGTGATTAGTCATGAGACCCAGTACTTC.

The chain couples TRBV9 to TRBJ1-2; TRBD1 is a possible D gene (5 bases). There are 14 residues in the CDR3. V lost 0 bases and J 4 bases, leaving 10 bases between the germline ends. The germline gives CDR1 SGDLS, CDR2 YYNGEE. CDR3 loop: CASSVGLGAYGYTF. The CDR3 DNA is TGTGCCAGCAGCGTAGGCTTAGGGGCCTATGGCTACACCTTC. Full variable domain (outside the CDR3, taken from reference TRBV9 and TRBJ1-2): DSGVTQTPKHLITATGQRVTLRCSPRSGDLSVYWYQQSLDQGLQFLIQYYNGEERAKGNILERFSAQQFPDLHSELNLSSLELGDSALYFCASSVGLGAYGYTFGSGTRLTVV.

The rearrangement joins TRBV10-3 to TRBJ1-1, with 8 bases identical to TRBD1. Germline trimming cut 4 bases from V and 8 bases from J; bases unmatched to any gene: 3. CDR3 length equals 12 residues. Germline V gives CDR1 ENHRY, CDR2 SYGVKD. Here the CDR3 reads CAISAGDREAFF. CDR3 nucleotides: TGTGCCATCAGTGCCGGGGACAGGGAAGCTTTCTTT.

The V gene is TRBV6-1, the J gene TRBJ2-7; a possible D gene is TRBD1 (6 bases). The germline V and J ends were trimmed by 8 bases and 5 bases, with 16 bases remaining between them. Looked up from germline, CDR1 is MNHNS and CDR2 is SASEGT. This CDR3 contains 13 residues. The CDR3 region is CASWGPSPHEQYF. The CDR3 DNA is TGTGCCAGCTGGGGGCCCTCTCCCCACGAGCAGTACTTC.

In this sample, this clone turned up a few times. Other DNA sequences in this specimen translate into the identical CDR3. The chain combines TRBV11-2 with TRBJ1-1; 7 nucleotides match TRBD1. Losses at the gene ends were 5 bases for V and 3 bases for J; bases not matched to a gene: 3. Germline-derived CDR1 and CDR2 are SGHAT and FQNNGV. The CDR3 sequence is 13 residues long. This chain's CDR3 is CASSLDRDTEAFF. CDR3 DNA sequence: TGTGCCAGCAGCCTTGACAGGGACACTGAAGCTTTCTTT.

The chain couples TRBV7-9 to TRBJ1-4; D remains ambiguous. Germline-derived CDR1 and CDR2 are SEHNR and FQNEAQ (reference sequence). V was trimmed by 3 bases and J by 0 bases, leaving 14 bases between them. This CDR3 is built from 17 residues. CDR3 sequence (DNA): TGTGCCAGCAGCTTTAGTCCATATCTGGCAACTAATGAAAAACTGTTTTTT. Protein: CASSFSPYLATNEKLFF.

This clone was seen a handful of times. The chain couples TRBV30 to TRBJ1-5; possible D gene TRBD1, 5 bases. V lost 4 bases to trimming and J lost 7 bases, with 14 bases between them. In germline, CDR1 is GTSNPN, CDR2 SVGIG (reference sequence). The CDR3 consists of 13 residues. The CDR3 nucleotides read TGTGCCTGGACAATCCAGGGAAACCAGCCCCAGCATTTT. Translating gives CAWTIQGNQPQHF.

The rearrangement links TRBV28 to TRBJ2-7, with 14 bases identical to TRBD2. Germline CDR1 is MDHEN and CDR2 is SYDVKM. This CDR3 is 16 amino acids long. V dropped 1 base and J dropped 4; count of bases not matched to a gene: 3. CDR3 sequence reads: CASSLLGTSGSYEQYF. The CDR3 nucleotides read TGTGCCAGCAGTTTATTGGGGACTAGCGGGAGTTACGAGCAGTACTTC.

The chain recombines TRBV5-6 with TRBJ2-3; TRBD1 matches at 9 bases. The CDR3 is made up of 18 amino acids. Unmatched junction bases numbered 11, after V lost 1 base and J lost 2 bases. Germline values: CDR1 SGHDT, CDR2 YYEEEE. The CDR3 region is CASSLLRTGAIPTDTQYF. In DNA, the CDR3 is TGTGCCAGCAGCTTGCTAAGGACAGGGGCCATCCCCACAGATACGCAGTATTTT.

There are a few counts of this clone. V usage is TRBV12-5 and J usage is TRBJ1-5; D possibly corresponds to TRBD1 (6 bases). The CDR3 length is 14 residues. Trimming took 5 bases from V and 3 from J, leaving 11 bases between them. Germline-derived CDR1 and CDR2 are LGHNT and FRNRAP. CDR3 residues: CASGHGGANQPQHF. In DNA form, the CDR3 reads TGTGCTAGTGGTCACGGGGGGGCCAATCAGCCCCAGCATTTT.

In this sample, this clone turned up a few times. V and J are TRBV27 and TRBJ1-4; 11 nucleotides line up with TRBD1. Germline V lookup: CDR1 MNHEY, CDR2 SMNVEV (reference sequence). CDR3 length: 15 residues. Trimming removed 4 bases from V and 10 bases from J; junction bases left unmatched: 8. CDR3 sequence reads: CASSSQGQGVGKLFF. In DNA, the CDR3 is TGTGCCAGCAGTTCACAGGGACAGGGGGTAGGAAAACTGTTTTTT. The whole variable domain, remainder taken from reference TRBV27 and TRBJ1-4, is EAQVTQNPRYLITVTGKKLTVTCSQNMNHEYMSWYRQDPGLGLRQIYYSMNVEVTDKGDVPEGYKVSRKEKRNFPLILESPSPNQTSLYFCASSSQGQGVGKLFFGSGTQLSVL.

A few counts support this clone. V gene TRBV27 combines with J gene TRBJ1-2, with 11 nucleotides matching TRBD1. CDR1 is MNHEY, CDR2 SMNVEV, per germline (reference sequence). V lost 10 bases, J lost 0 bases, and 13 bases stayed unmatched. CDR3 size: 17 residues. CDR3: CATASGQGDFSNYGYTF. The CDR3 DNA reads TGTGCCACCGCCTCGGGACAGGGGGACTTCTCTAACTATGGCTACACCTTC.

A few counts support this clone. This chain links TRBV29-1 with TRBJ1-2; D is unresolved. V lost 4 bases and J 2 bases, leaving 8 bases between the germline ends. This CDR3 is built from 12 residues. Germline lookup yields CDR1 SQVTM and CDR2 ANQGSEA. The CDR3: CSVGGDNYGYTF. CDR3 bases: TGCAGCGTTGGCGGAGACAACTATGGCTACACCTTC.

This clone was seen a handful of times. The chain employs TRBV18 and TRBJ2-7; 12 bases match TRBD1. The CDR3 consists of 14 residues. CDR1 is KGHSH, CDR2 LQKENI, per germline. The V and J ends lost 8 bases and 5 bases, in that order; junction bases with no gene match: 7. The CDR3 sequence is CASTQGTGGHEQYF. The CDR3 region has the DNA TGTGCCAGCACACAGGGGACAGGGGGCCACGAGCAGTACTTC.

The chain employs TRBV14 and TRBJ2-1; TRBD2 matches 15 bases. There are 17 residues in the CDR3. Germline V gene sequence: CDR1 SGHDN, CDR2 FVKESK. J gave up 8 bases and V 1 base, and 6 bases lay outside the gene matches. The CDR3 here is CASSQAGLAGGGYEQFF. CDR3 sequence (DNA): TGTGCCAGCAGCCAAGCGGGACTAGCGGGAGGAGGCTATGAGCAGTTCTTC.

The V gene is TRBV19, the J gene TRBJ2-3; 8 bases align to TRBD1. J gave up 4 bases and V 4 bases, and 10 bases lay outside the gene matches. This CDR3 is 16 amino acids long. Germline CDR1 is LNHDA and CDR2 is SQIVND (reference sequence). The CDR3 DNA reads TGTGCCAGTAGTACCGCGCAGGGGGCAAGTGCAGATACGCAGTATTTT. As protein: CASSTAQGASADTQYF.

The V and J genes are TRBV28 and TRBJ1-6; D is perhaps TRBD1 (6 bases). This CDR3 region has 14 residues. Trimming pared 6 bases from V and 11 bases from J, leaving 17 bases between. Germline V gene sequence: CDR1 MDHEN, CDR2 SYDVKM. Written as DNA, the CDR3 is TGTGCCAGCAGCCGACCCTTGACAGGCACACCCCTCCACTTT. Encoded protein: CASSRPLTGTPLHF. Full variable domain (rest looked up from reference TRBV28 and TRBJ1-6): DVKVTQSSRYLVKRTGEKVFLECVQDMDHENMFWYRQDPGLGLRLIYFSYDVKMKEKGDIPEGYSVSREKKERFSLILESASTNQTSMYLCASSRPLTGTPLHFGNGTRLTVT.

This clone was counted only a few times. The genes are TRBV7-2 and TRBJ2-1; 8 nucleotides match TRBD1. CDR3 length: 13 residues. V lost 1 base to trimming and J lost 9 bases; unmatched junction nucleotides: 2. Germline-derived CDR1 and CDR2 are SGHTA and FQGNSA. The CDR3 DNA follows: TGTGCCAGCAGCTTAGTTACAGGGGGTGAGCAGTTCTTC. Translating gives CASSLVTGGEQFF.